Presented here are 26 T cell receptor beta chains from one specimen sequenced in a study of early stage breast cancer tumors. Produced via immunoSEQ multiplex PCR; TCRdb's table is partial and in-frame only. The sample contains some 20,000 clones, around 88% of which appear only once. The sample comprised blood. These receptor sequences come from a person aged 70 to 85 with breast cancer.

This rearrangement joins TRBV11-3 to TRBJ2-7; 10 bases are shared with TRBD1. Per germline, CDR1 SGHNT and CDR2 YENEEA. V shed 5 bases and J 2 bases; nucleotides not matched to a gene: 9. The CDR3 totals 16 residues. CDR3 bases: TGTGCCAGCAGCCCCGGGGGACAGGGGCCAACCTACGAGCAGTACTTC. It yields the protein CASSPGGQGPTYEQYF. The variable domain in full, completed from reference TRBV11-3 and TRBJ2-7, reads EAGVVQSPRYKIIEKKQPVAFWCNPISGHNTLYWYLQNLGQGPELLIRYENEEAVDDSQLPKDRFSAERLKGVDSTLKIQPAELGDSAVYLCASSPGGQGPTYEQYFGPGTRLTVT.

The chain combines TRBV19 with TRBJ2-5; TRBD2 aligns across 9 bases. J gave up 5 bases and V 5 bases, and 9 bases lay outside the gene matches. The CDR3 consists of 15 residues. Per germline, CDR1 LNHDA and CDR2 SQIVND (reference sequence). Written as DNA, the CDR3 is TGTGCCAGTAGTCATGGGACTAGCCCAAGGGAGACCCAGTACTTC. Its protein is CASSHGTSPRETQYF.

This sequence joins TRBV19 and TRBJ1-1; the D gene is possibly TRBD1 (6 bases). The CDR3 extends over 13 amino acids. V was shortened by 4 bases and J by 10 bases, with 16 bases between the two germline ends. Germline V CDR1 and CDR2: LNHDA, SQIVND (reference sequence). The CDR3 is CASSTTLQGTAFF. The CDR3 DNA reads TGTGCCAGTAGTACAACACTACAGGGAACAGCTTTCTTT.

This CDR3 reads CASSSTGVAGNTIYF. CDR3 in DNA: TGTGCCAGCAGTTCCACAGGGGTCGCTGGAAACACCATATATTTT. The rearrangement uses TRBV28 and TRBJ1-3, with 7 bases aligning to TRBD1. J was trimmed by 2 bases and V by 4 bases; bases with no gene match: 5. From germline, CDR1 is MDHEN and CDR2 SYDVKM. This CDR3 is built from 15 residues.

This clone was observed once. This chain uses TRBV28 with TRBJ2-2; weak D call: TRBD1 (5 bases). The V gene's germline CDR1 is MDHEN and CDR2 SYDVKM. The V gene lost 2 bases and the J gene lost 3 bases, with 10 bases spanning the gap. The CDR3 is 15 amino acids. This CDR3 is CASSLLVRDTGELFF. CDR3 nucleotides: TGTGCCAGCAGTTTACTGGTCAGGGACACCGGGGAGCTGTTTTTT.

J is TRBJ2-7 and V is TRBV2; 7 bases agree with TRBD1. Unmatched junction bases numbered 8, after V lost 0 bases and J lost 0 bases. This CDR3 contains 17 residues. Germline CDR1 and CDR2: SNHLY and FYNNEI. The CDR3: CASSEALATGNSYEQYF. CDR3 nucleotides: TGTGCCAGCAGTGAAGCGCTTGCGACAGGGAACTCCTACGAGCAGTACTTC.

The chain joins TRBV6-5 to TRBJ1-5; D is ambiguous. CDR1 is MNHEY and CDR2 is SVGAGI in the germline V gene. The V end was cut by 7 bases, the J end by 0 bases, with 13 bases between. CDR3 size: 15 residues. CDR3 nucleotide sequence: TGTGCCAGCAAACTTTCTGGACTTAGCAATCAGCCCCAGCATTTT. This encodes CASKLSGLSNQPQHF.

This clone occurred once. The J gene is TRBJ2-1, the V gene TRBV11-3; D is undetermined. The CDR3 consists of 15 residues. Germline loops: CDR1 SGHNT, CDR2 YENEEA. The germline V and J ends were trimmed by 0 bases and 0 bases, with 6 bases remaining between them. The CDR3: CASSLDSSSYNEQFF. The CDR3 DNA reads TGTGCCAGCAGCTTAGATTCGAGCTCCTACAATGAGCAGTTCTTC.

This clone showed up just a few times. V and J are TRBV6-5 and TRBJ2-3; the match to TRBD2 covers 9 bases. CDR3 size: 14 residues. Germline-derived CDR1 and CDR2 are MNHEY and SVGAGI. The V and J ends lost 6 bases and 1 base, in that order; junction bases with no gene match: 2. The CDR3 loop is CASRQRGGTDTQYF. CDR3 DNA sequence: TGTGCCAGCAGGCAGCGGGGGGGCACAGATACGCAGTATTTT.

The V gene is TRBV9, the J gene TRBJ1-4, with TRBD1 identical over 9 bases. V trimming: 4 bases; J trimming: 6 bases; junction bases outside the gene matches: 7. Germline V CDR1 and CDR2: SGDLS, YYNGEE. CDR3 length: 15 amino acids. The CDR3, as DNA: TGTGCCAGCAGCAGAGGGGGGACAGGGTATGAAAAACTGTTTTTT. As protein: CASSRGGTGYEKLFF.

The chain couples TRBV9 to TRBJ1-2, with a weak D call TRBD1 (6 bases). This CDR3 has 17 amino acids. Trimming took off 2 bases at V and 4 bases at J, with 21 bases between the two ends. Germline V gene data show CDR1 as SGDLS and CDR2 as YYNGEE. DNA for the CDR3: TGTGCCAGCAGCGTCGGGGGGCGCCGATTCGGGGGCTATGGCTACACCTTC. The encoded protein is CASSVGGRRFGGYGYTF.

The chain recombines TRBV19 with TRBJ1-1, with D tentatively TRBD1 (6 bases). The CDR3 covers 14 residues. Germline CDR1 LNHDA, CDR2 SQIVND (reference sequence). Trimming pared 2 bases from V and 1 base from J, leaving 8 bases between. As DNA, the CDR3 is TGTGCCAGTAGTATAAGGGGACAGAACACTGAAGCTTTCTTT. Translation gives CASSIRGQNTEAFF.

This clone was seen more than once but under ten times. This chain connects TRBV2 to TRBJ1-2, with D unresolved. Between the trimmed V and J ends, which lost 6 bases and 2 bases, there was a span of 4 bases. CDR3 length: 11 residues. CDR1 SNHLY and CDR2 FYNNEI come from the germline V gene. DNA of the CDR3: TGTGCCAGCAGCGGGAACTATGGCTACACCTTC. Its translation: CASSGNYGYTF.

This clone is a singleton in its sample. The chain joins TRBV2 to TRBJ1-6; possibly TRBD1 for D (5 bases). Germline V gene sequence: CDR1 SNHLY, CDR2 FYNNEI. This CDR3 is built from 14 residues. Trimming took off 8 bases at V and 1 base at J, with 9 bases between the two ends. CDR3 DNA: TGTGCCAGCGCGCAGGGTTCCTATAATTCACCCCTCCACTTT. This gives the protein CASAQGSYNSPLHF.

This clone was found once. The J gene is TRBJ1-2, the V gene TRBV7-8; 9 nucleotides line up with TRBD1. The germline CDR1 and CDR2 sequences are SGHVS and FQNEAQ. The length of the CDR3 is 13 residues. J lost 5 bases, V lost 3 bases, and 1 base had no gene match. As DNA, the CDR3 is TGTGCCAGCAGCTTTGGACAGGGGTATGGCTACACCTTC. This sequence encodes CASSFGQGYGYTF.

This chain joins TRBV27 and TRBJ2-7, with 7 bases matching TRBD2. This CDR3 is 14 amino acids long. The V segment lost 4 bases and the J segment 5 bases; nucleotides outside the gene matches: 8. CDR1 and CDR2 (germline): MNHEY, SMNVEV (reference sequence). The CDR3 loop is CASSSPRGVHEQYF. Here the CDR3 DNA reads TGTGCCAGCAGTTCCCCCCGGGGGGTCCACGAGCAGTACTTC.

The rearrangement uses TRBV11-2 and TRBJ1-1; 12 nucleotides line up with TRBD1. V shed 4 bases, J shed 4 bases, and the junction held 7 bases outside the gene matches. CDR1 SGHAT and CDR2 FQNNGV come from the germline V gene. CDR3 size: 16 residues. In DNA, the CDR3 is TGTGCCAGCAGCTGGGGACAGGGGGCTTTCGTCACTGAAGCTTTCTTT. Translating gives CASSWGQGAFVTEAFF.

This CDR3 is CASSHPGTGSYEQYF. The CDR3 DNA is TGCGCCAGCAGTCACCCCGGGACAGGCTCCTACGAGCAGTACTTC. The rearrangement links TRBV23-1 to TRBJ2-7; 8 bases map to TRBD1. TRBV23-1 is classed as an ORF, of uncertain function. The ends lost 3 bases at V and 0 bases at J; junction bases unmatched: 4. CDR3 size: 15 residues.

This clone was counted only a few times. The chain couples TRBV7-9 to TRBJ2-1; 15 nucleotides agree with TRBD2. Unmatched junction bases numbered 11, after V lost 5 bases and J lost 6 bases. The germline V gene encodes CDR1 SEHNR and CDR2 FQNEAQ (reference sequence). This CDR3 comprises 18 residues. CDR3: CASSPGGLAGGPGNEQFF. The CDR3 DNA sequence: TGTGCCAGCAGCCCCGGCGGACTAGCGGGGGGGCCTGGCAATGAGCAGTTCTTC. The variable domain in full, with the rest retrieved from reference TRBV7-9 and TRBJ2-1, is DTGVSQNPRHKITKRGQNVTFRCDPISEHNRLYWYRQTLGQGPEFLTYFQNEAQLEKSRLLSDRFSAERPKGSFSTLEIQRTEQGDSAMYLCASSPGGLAGGPGNEQFFGPGTRLTVL.

The rearrangement joins TRBV5-4 to TRBJ2-7; TRBD1 matches at 7 bases. V lost 2 bases to trimming and J lost 2 bases; unmatched junction nucleotides: 1. The CDR3 has 13 residues. Germline V lookup: CDR1 SGHNT, CDR2 YYREEE (reference sequence). The CDR3 DNA follows: TGTGCCAGCAGCTTTACAGGGGCCTACGAGCAGTACTTC. Its translation: CASSFTGAYEQYF. The whole variable domain, remainder taken from reference TRBV5-4 and TRBJ2-7, is ETGVTQSPTHLIKTRGQQVTLRCSSQSGHNTVSWYQQALGQGPQFIFQYYREEENGRGNFPPRFSGLQFPNYSSELNVNALELDDSALYLCASSFTGAYEQYFGPGTRLTVT.

The rearrangement joins TRBV9 to TRBJ1-6, with TRBD1 as a possible D gene (5 bases). The CDR3 totals 13 residues. CDR1 is SGDLS, CDR2 YYNGEE, per germline. Deletions cut 2 bases from V and 6 bases from J, with 6 bases between. The CDR3 sequence is CASSVGGNSPLHF. CDR3 bases: TGTGCCAGCAGCGTCGGGGGTAATTCACCCCTCCACTTT.

This chain connects TRBV27 to TRBJ1-1; tentative D call: TRBD1 (5 bases). With 3 bases removed from V and 1 base from J, the gap between germline ends came to 9 bases. This CDR3 comprises 14 residues. The germline V gene encodes CDR1 MNHEY and CDR2 SMNVEV (reference sequence). The CDR3 spells CASSFSGGNTEAFF. The CDR3 DNA reads as TGTGCCAGCAGTTTTTCCGGGGGGAACACTGAAGCTTTCTTT.

This chain links TRBV2 with TRBJ1-2; 9 bases map to TRBD1. This CDR3 contains 18 residues. Germline CDR1 is SNHLY and CDR2 is FYNNEI. V lost 5 bases and J lost 3; bases outside the gene matches: 16. In nucleotides, the CDR3 is TGTGCCAGCAGTAGGACAGGGGCCTTGATCTTGGTCGACTATGGCTACACCTTC. This translates into CASSRTGALILVDYGYTF. The entire variable domain, with the rest obtained from reference TRBV2 and TRBJ1-2, is as follows: EPEVTQTPSHQVTQMGQEVILRCVPISNHLYFYWYRQILGQKVEFLVSFYNNEISEKSEIFDDQFSVERPDGSNFTLKIRSTKLEDSAMYFCASSRTGALILVDYGYTFGSGTRLTVV.

This sequence joins TRBV2 and TRBJ2-1; D is possibly TRBD1 (6 bases). CDR1 and CDR2 (germline): SNHLY, FYNNEI. V was cut by 6 bases and J by 10 bases, with 19 bases left in between. CDR3 length: 14 amino acids. CDR3 in amino acids: CASRRDIQSREQFF. In DNA, the CDR3 is TGTGCCAGCAGACGGGACATCCAATCGAGAGAGCAGTTCTTC.

The V call is TRBV4-1, the J call TRBJ2-3; tentatively, D is TRBD1 (5 bases). CDR1 is MGHRA, CDR2 YSYEKL, per germline. The CDR3 spans 16 residues. V shed 2 bases and J shed 6 bases, with 18 bases lying between them. CDR3 nucleotides: TGCGCCAGCAGCCAAAGTCTCCAAGGGGCGATGGATACGCAGTATTTT. Amino acids: CASSQSLQGAMDTQYF.

The chain couples TRBV7-2 to TRBJ2-1, with TRBD1 matching over 8 bases. CDR3 size: 15 residues. Germline CDR1 SGHTA, CDR2 FQGNSA. V shed 0 bases, J shed 4 bases, and the junction held 2 bases outside the gene matches. CDR3 nucleotides: TGTGCCAGCAGCTTAGCGCAGGGGGCTTACAATGAGCAGTTCTTC. This gives the protein CASSLAQGAYNEQFF.